This T cell receptor beta chain was retrieved from a study of OX40 agonist ivuxolimab in advanced cancers. Study context: Age averaged around 60 years (range roughly 23 to 79), and roughly 80% were male. Study observations and caveats: Low levels of normalized T-cell clonal expansion also appeared in some nonresponders. The expanded peripheral T cells' antigen specificity was not determined.

The assay was immunoSEQ multiplex PCR, and TCRdb's table has in-frame clones only and misses some. The table includes about 100,000 clones, around 90% detected once. Comment on this clone: What it binds is unknown.

Germline V lookup: CDR1 SGHNT, CDR2 YYREEE (reference sequence). CDR3 length: 14 residues. The ends were cut back, 2 bases at V and 4 bases at J, with 12 bases in the middle. Sequencing used CD4+ or CD8+ T cells sorted from blood, obtained in a trial of the OX40 agonist ivuxolimab. This clonotype was obtained from an adult with an advanced solid tumor such as melanoma, head and neck, liver or kidney cancer. The rearrangement links TRBV5-4 to TRBJ2-5; D ambiguous. CDR3 sequence (DNA): TGTGCCAGCAGCTTTGCGAATTCAGGAGAGACCCAGTACTTC. It translates to CASSFANSGETQYF.